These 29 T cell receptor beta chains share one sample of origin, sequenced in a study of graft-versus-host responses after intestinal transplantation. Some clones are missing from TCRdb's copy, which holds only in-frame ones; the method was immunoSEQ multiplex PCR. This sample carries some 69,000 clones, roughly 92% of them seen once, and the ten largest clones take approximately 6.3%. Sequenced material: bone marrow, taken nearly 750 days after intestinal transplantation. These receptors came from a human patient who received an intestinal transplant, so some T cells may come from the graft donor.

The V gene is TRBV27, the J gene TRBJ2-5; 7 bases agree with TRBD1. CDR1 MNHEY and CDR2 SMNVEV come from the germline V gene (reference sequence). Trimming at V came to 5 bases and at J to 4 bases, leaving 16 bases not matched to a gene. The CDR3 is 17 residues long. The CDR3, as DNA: TGTGCCAGCAGTCCCTCTGTTCGAAACAGGGGAAGAGAGACCCAGTACTTC. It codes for CASSPSVRNRGRETQYF.

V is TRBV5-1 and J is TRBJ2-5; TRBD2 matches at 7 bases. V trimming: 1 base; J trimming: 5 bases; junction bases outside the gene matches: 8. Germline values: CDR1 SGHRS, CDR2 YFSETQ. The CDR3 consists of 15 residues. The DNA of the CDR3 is TGCGCCAGCAGCTTGTTCGGGCAGGGAGGGGAGACCCAGTACTTC. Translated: CASSLFGQGGETQYF.

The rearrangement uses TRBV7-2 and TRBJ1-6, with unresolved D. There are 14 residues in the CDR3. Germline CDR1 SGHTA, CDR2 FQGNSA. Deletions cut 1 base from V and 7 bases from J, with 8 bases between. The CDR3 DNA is TGTGCCAGCAGCTTAGTGAGGGCGAATTCACCCCTCCACTTT. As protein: CASSLVRANSPLHF.

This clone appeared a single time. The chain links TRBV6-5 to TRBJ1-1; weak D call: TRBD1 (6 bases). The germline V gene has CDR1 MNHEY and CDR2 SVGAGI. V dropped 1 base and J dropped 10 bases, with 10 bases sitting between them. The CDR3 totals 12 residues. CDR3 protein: CASSYYGGLAFF. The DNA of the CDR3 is TGTGCCAGCAGTTACTACGGGGGCTTAGCTTTCTTT.

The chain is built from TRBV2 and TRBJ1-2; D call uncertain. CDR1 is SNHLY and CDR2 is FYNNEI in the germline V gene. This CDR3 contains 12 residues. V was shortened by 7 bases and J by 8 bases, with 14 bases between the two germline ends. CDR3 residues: CASMWRADGYTF. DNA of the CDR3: TGTGCCAGCATGTGGAGGGCGGACGGCTACACCTTC.

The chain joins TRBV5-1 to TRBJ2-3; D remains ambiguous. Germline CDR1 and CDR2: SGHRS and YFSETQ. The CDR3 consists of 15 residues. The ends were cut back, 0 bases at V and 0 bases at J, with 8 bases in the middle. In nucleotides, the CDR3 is TGCGCCAGCAGCTTGGTCGCGGTAAGCACAGATACGCAGTATTTT. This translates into CASSLVAVSTDTQYF.

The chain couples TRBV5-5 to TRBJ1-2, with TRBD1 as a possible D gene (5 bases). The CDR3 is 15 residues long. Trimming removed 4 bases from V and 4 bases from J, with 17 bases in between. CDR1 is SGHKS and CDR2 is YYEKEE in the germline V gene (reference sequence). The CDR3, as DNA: TGTGCCAGCAGCCAAGAACCGGGACTCGTCTATGGCTACACCTTC. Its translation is CASSQEPGLVYGYTF. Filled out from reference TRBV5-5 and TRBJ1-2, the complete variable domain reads DAGVTQSPTHLIKTRGQQVTLRCSPISGHKSVSWYQQVLGQGPQFIFQYYEKEERGRGNFPDRFSARQFPNYSSELNVNALLLGDSALYLCASSQEPGLVYGYTFGSGTRLTVV.

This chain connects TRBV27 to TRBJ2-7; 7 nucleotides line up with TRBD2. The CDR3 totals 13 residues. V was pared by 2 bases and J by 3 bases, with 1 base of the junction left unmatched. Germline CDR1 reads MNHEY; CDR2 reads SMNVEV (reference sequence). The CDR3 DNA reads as TGTGCCAGCAGTTTACAGCGGGGCTACGAGCAGTACTTC. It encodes CASSLQRGYEQYF.

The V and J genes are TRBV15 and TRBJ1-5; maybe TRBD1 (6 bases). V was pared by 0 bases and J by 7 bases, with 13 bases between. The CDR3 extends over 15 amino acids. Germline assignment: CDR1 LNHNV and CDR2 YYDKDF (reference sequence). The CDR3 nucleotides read TGTGCCACCAGCAGAGATCCGGGGGGCGGGCAGCCCCAGCATTTT. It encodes CATSRDPGGGQPQHF.

The CDR3 coding sequence is TGTGCCAGCAGCGATCAACAGGGGACTTCCTATGGCTACACCTTC. Its protein product is CASSDQQGTSYGYTF. The chain uses TRBV7-6 and TRBJ1-2; TRBD1 agrees at 7 bases. V trimming: 5 bases; J trimming: 4 bases; junction bases outside the gene matches: 10. The CDR3 has 15 residues. Per germline, CDR1 SGHVS and CDR2 FNYEAQ.

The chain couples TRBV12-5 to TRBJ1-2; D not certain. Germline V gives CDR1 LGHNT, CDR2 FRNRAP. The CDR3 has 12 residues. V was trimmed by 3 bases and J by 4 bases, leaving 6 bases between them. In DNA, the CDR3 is TGTGCTAGTGGTTTCATTGCCTATGGCTACACCTTC. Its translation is CASGFIAYGYTF.

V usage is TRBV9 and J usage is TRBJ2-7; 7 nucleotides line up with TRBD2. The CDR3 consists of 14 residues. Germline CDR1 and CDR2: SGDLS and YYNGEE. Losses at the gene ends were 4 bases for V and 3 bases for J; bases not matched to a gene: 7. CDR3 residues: CASSSERDNYEQYF. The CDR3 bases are TGTGCCAGCAGCTCGGAGCGGGATAACTACGAGCAGTACTTC.

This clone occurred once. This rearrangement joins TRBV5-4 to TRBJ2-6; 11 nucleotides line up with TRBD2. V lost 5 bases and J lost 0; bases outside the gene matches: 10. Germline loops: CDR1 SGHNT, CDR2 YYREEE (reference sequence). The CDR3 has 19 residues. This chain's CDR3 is CASRKLGTSGNSGANVLTF. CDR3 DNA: TGTGCCAGCAGGAAACTTGGGACTAGCGGTAACTCTGGGGCCAACGTCCTGACTTTC.

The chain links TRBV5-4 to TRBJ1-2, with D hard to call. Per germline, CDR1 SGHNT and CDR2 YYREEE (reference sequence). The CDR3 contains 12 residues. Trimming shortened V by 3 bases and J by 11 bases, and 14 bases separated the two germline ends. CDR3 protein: CASSSPPLFYTF. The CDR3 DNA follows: TGTGCCAGCAGCTCCCCTCCCTTATTTTACACCTTC. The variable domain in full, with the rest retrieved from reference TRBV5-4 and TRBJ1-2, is ETGVTQSPTHLIKTRGQQVTLRCSSQSGHNTVSWYQQALGQGPQFIFQYYREEENGRGNFPPRFSGLQFPNYSSELNVNALELDDSALYLCASSSPPLFYTFGSGTRLTVV.

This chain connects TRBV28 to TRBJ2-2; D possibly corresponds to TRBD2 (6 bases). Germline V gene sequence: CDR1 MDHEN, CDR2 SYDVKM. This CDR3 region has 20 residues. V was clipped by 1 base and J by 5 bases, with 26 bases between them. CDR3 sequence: CASSLSVLTPPRESTGELFF. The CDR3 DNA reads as TGTGCCAGCAGTTTATCCGTTTTGACACCTCCACGGGAGAGTACCGGGGAGCTGTTTTTT.

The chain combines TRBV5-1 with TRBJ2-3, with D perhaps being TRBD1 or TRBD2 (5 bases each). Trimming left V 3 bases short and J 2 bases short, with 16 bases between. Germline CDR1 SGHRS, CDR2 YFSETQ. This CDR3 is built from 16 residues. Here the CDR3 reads CASSYPRDRYTDTQYF. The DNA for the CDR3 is TGCGCCAGCAGCTACCCCCGGGACCGGTACACAGATACGCAGTATTTT.

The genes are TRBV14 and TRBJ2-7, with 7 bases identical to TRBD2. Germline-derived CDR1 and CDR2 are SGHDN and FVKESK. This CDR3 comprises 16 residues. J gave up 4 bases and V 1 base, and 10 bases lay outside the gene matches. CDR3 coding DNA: TGTGCCAGCAGCCAAGGGTTCTTCGGCGGGAGTTACGAGCAGTACTTC. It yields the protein CASSQGFFGGSYEQYF.

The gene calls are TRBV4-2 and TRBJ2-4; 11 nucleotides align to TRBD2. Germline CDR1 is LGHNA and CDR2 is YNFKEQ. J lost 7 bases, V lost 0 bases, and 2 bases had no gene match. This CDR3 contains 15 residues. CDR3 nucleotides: TGTGCCAGCAGCCAAGATAGCGGGGGGGCCAACATTCAGTACTTC. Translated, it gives CASSQDSGGANIQYF.

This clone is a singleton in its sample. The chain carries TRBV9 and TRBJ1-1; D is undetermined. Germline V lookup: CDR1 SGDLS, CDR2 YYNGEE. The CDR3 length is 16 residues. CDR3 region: CQPTPRRTLEGTEAFF. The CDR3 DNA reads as TGTCAACCCACCCCGAGACGGACTCTCGAGGGTACTGAAGCTTTCTTT.

The CDR3 coding sequence is TGTGCCAGTGGGGACTCGAACTACAATGAGCAGTTCTTC. Translation: CASGDSNYNEQFF. V and J are TRBV19 and TRBJ2-1, with a tentative D call TRBD2 (6 bases). Trimming cost V 8 bases and J 3 bases, with 11 bases left between them. Germline V gene lookup returns CDR1 LNHDA and CDR2 SQIVND (reference sequence). There are 13 residues in the CDR3.

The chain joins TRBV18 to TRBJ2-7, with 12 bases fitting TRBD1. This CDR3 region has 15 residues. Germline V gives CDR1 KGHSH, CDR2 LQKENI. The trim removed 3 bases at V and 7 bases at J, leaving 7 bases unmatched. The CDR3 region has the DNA TGTGCCAGCTCACCTTTGGGACAGGGGGCTGGGGAGCAGTACTTC. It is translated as CASSPLGQGAGEQYF.

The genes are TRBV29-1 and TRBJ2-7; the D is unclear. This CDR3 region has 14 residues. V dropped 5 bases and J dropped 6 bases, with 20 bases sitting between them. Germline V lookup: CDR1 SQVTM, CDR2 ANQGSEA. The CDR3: CSVLNQEIKVEQYF. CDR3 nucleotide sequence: TGCAGCGTTTTAAACCAGGAGATTAAGGTCGAGCAGTACTTC.

The CDR3 here is CASTSDRGIDEQFF. CDR3 in DNA: TGTGCCAGTACCTCGGACAGGGGGATCGATGAGCAGTTCTTC. This chain uses TRBV19 with TRBJ2-1, with 10 bases fitting TRBD1. The CDR3 is made up of 14 amino acids. The germline V gene encodes CDR1 LNHDA and CDR2 SQIVND (reference sequence). V dropped 7 bases and J dropped 8; count of bases not matched to a gene: 8.

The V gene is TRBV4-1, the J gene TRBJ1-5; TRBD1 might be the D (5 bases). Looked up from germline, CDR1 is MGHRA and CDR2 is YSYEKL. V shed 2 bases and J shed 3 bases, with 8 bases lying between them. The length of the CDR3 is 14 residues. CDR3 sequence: CASSQPTANQPQHF. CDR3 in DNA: TGCGCCAGCAGCCAACCGACAGCCAATCAGCCCCAGCATTTT.

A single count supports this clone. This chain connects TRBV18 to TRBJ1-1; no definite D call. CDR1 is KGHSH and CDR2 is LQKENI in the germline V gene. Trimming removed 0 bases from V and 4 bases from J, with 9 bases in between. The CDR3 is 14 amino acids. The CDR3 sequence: CASSPPAGATEAFF. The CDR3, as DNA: TGTGCCAGCTCACCACCGGCTGGCGCCACTGAAGCTTTCTTT.

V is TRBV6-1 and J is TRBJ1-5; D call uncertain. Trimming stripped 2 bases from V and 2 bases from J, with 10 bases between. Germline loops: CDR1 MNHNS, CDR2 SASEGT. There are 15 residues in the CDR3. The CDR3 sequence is CASSEQRSGNQPQHF. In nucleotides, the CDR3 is TGTGCCAGCAGTGAACAAAGGTCCGGCAATCAGCCCCAGCATTTT.

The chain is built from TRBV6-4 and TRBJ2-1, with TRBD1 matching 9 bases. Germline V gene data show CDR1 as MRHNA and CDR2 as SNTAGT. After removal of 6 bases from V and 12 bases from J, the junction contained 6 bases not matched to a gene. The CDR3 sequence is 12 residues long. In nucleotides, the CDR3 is TGTGCCAGCAGCCGGGACAGGGACGGGCAGTTCTTC. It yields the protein CASSRDRDGQFF.

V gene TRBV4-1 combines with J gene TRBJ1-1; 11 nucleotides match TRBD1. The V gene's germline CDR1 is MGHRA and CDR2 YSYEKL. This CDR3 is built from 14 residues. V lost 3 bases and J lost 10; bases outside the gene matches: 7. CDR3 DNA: TGCGCCAGCAGCCAGGGGACAGGGGGAGGGGGAGCTTTCTTT. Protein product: CASSQGTGGGGAFF.

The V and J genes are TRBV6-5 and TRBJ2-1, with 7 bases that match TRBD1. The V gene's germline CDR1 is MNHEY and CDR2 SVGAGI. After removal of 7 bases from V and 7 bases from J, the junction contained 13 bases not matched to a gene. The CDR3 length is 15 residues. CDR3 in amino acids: CASTLLAGGSNEQFF. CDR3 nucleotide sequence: TGTGCCAGCACCCTCCTAGCAGGGGGATCAAATGAGCAGTTCTTC.